This T cell receptor (beta chain) originates from a study of shared clonotypes between healthy human individuals. The V gene lost 7 bases and the J gene lost 1 base, with 11 bases spanning the gap. Germline CDR1 is MDHEN and CDR2 is SYDVKM. This CDR3 contains 15 residues. Assay: immunoSEQ multiplex PCR; the TCRdb copy retains only in-frame clones and omits some. This sample carries a few million clones, around 90% of them seen once, and the ten largest clones take 0.37%. The clonotype originates from a man aged 18 to 35 in good health. Some clones in this sample may be carry-over from other donors' samples. The chain links TRBV28 to TRBJ1-6; D ambiguous. Sequencing was carried out using naive CD4+ T cells from PBMCs. The subset: CD45RA+ positively selected. The CDR3 region is CASMRVGSYNSPLHF. CDR3 in DNA: TGTGCCAGCATGCGGGTCGGGTCCTATAATTCACCCCTCCACTTT. Looking up the rest from reference TRBV28 and TRBJ1-6 gives the full variable domain: DVKVTQSSRYLVKRTGEKVFLECVQDMDHENMFWYRQDPGLGLRLIYFSYDVKMKEKGDIPEGYSVSREKKERFSLILESASTNQTSMYLCASMRVGSYNSPLHFGNGTRLTVT.